Below are 21 T cell receptor beta chains sequenced from a single sample in a study of radiotherapy plus CTLA-4 blockade in lung cancer. Repertoires were generated with immunoSEQ multiplex PCR, while TCRdb's copy carries only in-frame clones and drops some. The repertoire includes some 67,000 clones, 70% to 80% of them detected once, and more than 15% sits in the top ten. Sequences were derived from peripheral blood, sampled from a patient treated with radiotherapy plus ipilimumab. The receptors here all came from a human donor with non-small cell lung cancer whose response to radiotherapy plus ipilimumab could not be evaluated. Some clones in this sample may be carry-over from other donors' samples.

This clone appeared a few times. The chain couples TRBV28 to TRBJ2-1; D may be TRBD1 (5 bases). Germline V gene lookup returns CDR1 MDHEN and CDR2 SYDVKM. The CDR3 covers 13 residues. Trimming removed 2 bases at V and 7 bases at J, with 9 bases between. The CDR3 here is CASSLAHRNEQFF. The CDR3 DNA follows: TGTGCCAGCAGTTTAGCGCACAGGAATGAGCAGTTCTTC.

This clone was seen only a few times. CDR3 protein: CATSTGTALNTEAFF. The CDR3 DNA sequence: TGTGCCACCAGCACGGGGACAGCCTTGAACACTGAAGCTTTCTTT. The chain carries TRBV15 and TRBJ1-1, with TRBD1 matching over 7 bases. Trimming at V came to 4 bases and at J to 0 bases, leaving 5 bases not matched to a gene. Germline V gene sequence: CDR1 LNHNV, CDR2 YYDKDF (reference sequence). The CDR3 runs 15 residues.

The chain employs TRBV9 and TRBJ2-6; possible D gene TRBD1, 5 bases. The germline gives CDR1 SGDLS, CDR2 YYNGEE. Trimming shortened V by 3 bases and J by 0 bases, and 10 bases separated the two germline ends. The CDR3 loop spans 16 amino acids. The CDR3 coding sequence is TGTGCCAGCAGCGGACCCAGGGCCTCTGGGGCCAACGTCCTGACTTTC. It yields the protein CASSGPRASGANVLTF.

The chain links TRBV4-3 to TRBJ1-1; D is unclear. The CDR3 sequence is 15 residues long. From germline, CDR1 is LGHNA and CDR2 YSLEER. V was shortened by 0 bases and J by 7 bases, with 15 bases between the two germline ends. The CDR3 DNA reads as TGCGCCAGCAGCCAAGATCTGAGGGCTGAATTTGAAGCTTTCTTT. It specifies CASSQDLRAEFEAFF.

This sequence joins TRBV5-1 and TRBJ2-1; TRBD2 aligns across 11 bases. The CDR3 contains 16 residues. The trim removed 0 bases at V and 4 bases at J, leaving 3 bases unmatched. Germline V gives CDR1 SGHRS, CDR2 YFSETQ. The CDR3 nucleotides read TGCGCCAGCAGCTTGGAAGCTAGCGGGGGGTACAATGAGCAGTTCTTC. Its translation: CASSLEASGGYNEQFF.

The chain couples TRBV28 to TRBJ2-2; TRBD2 matches 16 bases. J was trimmed by 10 bases and V by 4 bases; bases with no gene match: 12. From germline, CDR1 is MDHEN and CDR2 SYDVKM. The CDR3 loop spans 18 amino acids. The chain's CDR3 is CASSSTGTSGGAIVELFF. CDR3 nucleotide sequence: TGTGCCAGCAGTTCCACCGGGACTAGCGGGGGGGCTATTGTGGAGCTGTTTTTT.

Remarks on this clone: Its ends do not fully match the called genes, so a read error is possible. The chain has TRBV10-3 and TRBJ2-1; 11 bases map to TRBD2. The V gene's germline CDR1 is ENHRY and CDR2 SYGVKD. This CDR3 contains 16 residues. In DNA, the CDR3 is TGTGCCATCACTGAGACTAGCGGGGAGGAAAGCAATGAGCAGTTCTTC. Translated, it gives CAITETSGEESNEQFF.

The chain combines TRBV7-9 with TRBJ1-6, with D unresolved. This CDR3 is built from 13 residues. The germline CDR1 and CDR2 sequences are SEHNR and FQNEAQ (reference sequence). V lost 1 base, J lost 10 bases, and 8 bases lay in between. This chain's CDR3 is CASSLVSYSPLHF. CDR3 sequence (DNA): TGTGCCAGCAGCTTAGTCAGTTACTCACCCCTCCACTTT.

The CDR3: CASSQEAGGGPDTQYF. CDR3 DNA: TGTGCCAGCAGCCAAGAGGCGGGGGGAGGACCAGATACGCAGTATTTT. The chain uses TRBV4-2 and TRBJ2-3; 8 bases agree with TRBD2. CDR1 is LGHNA, CDR2 YNFKEQ, per germline. This CDR3 has 16 residues. V shed 0 bases and J 4 bases; nucleotides not matched to a gene: 6.

This chain uses TRBV28 with TRBJ2-2, with TRBD2 as a possible D gene (7 bases). Germline V gene lookup returns CDR1 MDHEN and CDR2 SYDVKM. This CDR3 region has 15 residues. V lost 6 bases, J lost 4 bases, and 15 bases lay in between. In DNA, the CDR3 is TGTGCCAGCAGGCGGGGGCGTGTTGTCACCGGGGAGCTGTTTTTT. It codes for CASRRGRVVTGELFF.

V and J are TRBV28 and TRBJ1-4; D may be TRBD1 (5 bases). The CDR3 contains 15 residues. Germline values: CDR1 MDHEN, CDR2 SYDVKM. The V and J ends lost 4 bases and 3 bases respectively, with 12 bases between them. The CDR3 DNA reads TGTGCCAGCAGTTCCTCCAGGGTAGCTAATGAAAAACTGTTTTTT. As protein: CASSSSRVANEKLFF.

As DNA, the CDR3 is TGTGCCAGCAGCTTGGGGGGGGTCTACGAGCAGTACTTC. Translated, it gives CASSLGGVYEQYF. This chain connects TRBV5-6 to TRBJ2-7; weak D call: TRBD2 (6 bases). This CDR3 has 13 residues. Trimming pared 0 bases from V and 3 bases from J, leaving 7 bases between. CDR1 is SGHDT and CDR2 is YYEEEE in the germline V gene.

The rearrangement links TRBV5-4 to TRBJ1-1, with D unclear. Germline V gene data show CDR1 as SGHNT and CDR2 as YYREEE (reference sequence). The CDR3 length is 14 residues. Trimming shortened V by 4 bases and J by 1 base, and 11 bases separated the two germline ends. CDR3 sequence: CASSGSTQNTEAFF. The CDR3 DNA sequence: TGTGCCAGCAGCGGATCGACTCAGAACACTGAAGCTTTCTTT.

This chain joins TRBV28 and TRBJ1-2; no firm D call. The CDR3 has 13 amino acids. From germline, CDR1 is MDHEN and CDR2 SYDVKM. Trimming took off 4 bases at V and 5 bases at J, with 11 bases between the two ends. The CDR3, as DNA: TGTGCCAGCAGTTATGCCCCAACTTATGGCTACACCTTC. It translates to CASSYAPTYGYTF.

The chain recombines TRBV11-2 with TRBJ1-3; possible D gene TRBD1, 6 bases. V shed 4 bases and J shed 4 bases, with 11 bases lying between them. Germline CDR1 reads SGHAT; CDR2 reads FQNNGV. The CDR3 consists of 14 residues. The CDR3 sequence: CASSWTDSGNTIYF. The DNA of the CDR3 is TGTGCCAGCAGCTGGACAGATTCCGGAAACACCATATATTTT.

The rearrangement uses TRBV11-2 and TRBJ1-4; 7 nucleotides line up with TRBD1. V was pared by 5 bases and J by 8 bases, with 8 bases of the junction left unmatched. Germline CDR1 SGHAT, CDR2 FQNNGV. The CDR3 loop spans 14 amino acids. The CDR3 coding sequence is TGTGCCAGCAGCGAACAGGGGTTGGGAGAAAAACTGTTTTTT. Amino acids: CASSEQGLGEKLFF.

As concerns this clone: Other DNA sequences within the sample encode an identical CDR3. This chain links TRBV4-1 with TRBJ1-1; 9 nucleotides line up with TRBD1. CDR1 is MGHRA, CDR2 YSYEKL, per germline. V lost 1 base and J lost 4; bases outside the gene matches: 4. The CDR3 covers 15 residues. The DNA for the CDR3 is TGCGCCAGCAGCCAAGGGGGACAGGGCGGCACTGAAGCTTTCTTT. Encoded protein: CASSQGGQGGTEAFF.

The rearrangement links TRBV5-1 to TRBJ1-1; D perhaps matches TRBD1 (6 bases). The CDR3 is made up of 14 amino acids. Germline CDR1 is SGHRS and CDR2 is YFSETQ. V lost 2 bases and J 1 base, leaving 9 bases between the germline ends. The CDR3 nucleotides read TGCGCCAGCAGCTTACAGGGACAGAACACTGAAGCTTTCTTT. Its translation: CASSLQGQNTEAFF.

The gene calls are TRBV7-9 and TRBJ1-1, with TRBD1 as a possible D gene (5 bases). Germline values: CDR1 SEHNR, CDR2 FQNEAQ (reference sequence). The length of the CDR3 is 15 residues. V lost 0 bases to trimming and J lost 1 base, with 9 bases between them. The CDR3, as DNA: TGTGCCAGCAGCTTAGCGACTCAGGGGAACACTGAAGCTTTCTTT. Its translation: CASSLATQGNTEAFF.

V and J are TRBV5-4 and TRBJ2-7, with D perhaps TRBD2 (5 bases). Per the germline V gene, CDR1 is SGHNT and CDR2 is YYREEE (reference sequence). V dropped 4 bases and J dropped 2 bases, with 16 bases sitting between them. CDR3 length equals 15 residues. CDR3 in DNA: TGTGCCAGCAGCCGACCCGGGAATCAGGCCTACGAGCAGTACTTC. Protein: CASSRPGNQAYEQYF.

The table lists this clone with a few counts. The chain recombines TRBV10-3 with TRBJ1-5; possible D gene TRBD1, 6 bases. Trimming pared 4 bases from V and 2 bases from J, leaving 24 bases between. Germline CDR1 is ENHRY and CDR2 is SYGVKD. The CDR3 covers 19 residues. As DNA, the CDR3 is TGTGCCATCAGTGGACCCTCACAGGGAGGGACCCGGGGCAATCAGCCCCAGCATTTT. Translation: CAISGPSQGGTRGNQPQHF.